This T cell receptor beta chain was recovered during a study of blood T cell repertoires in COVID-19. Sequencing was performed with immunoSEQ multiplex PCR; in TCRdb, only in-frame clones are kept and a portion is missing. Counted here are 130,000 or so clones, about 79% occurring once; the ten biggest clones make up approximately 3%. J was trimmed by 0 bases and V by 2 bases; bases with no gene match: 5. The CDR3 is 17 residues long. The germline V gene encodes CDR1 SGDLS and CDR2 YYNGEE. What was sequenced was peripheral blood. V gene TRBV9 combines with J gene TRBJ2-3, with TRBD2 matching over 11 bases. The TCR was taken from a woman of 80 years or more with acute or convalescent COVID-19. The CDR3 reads CASSVHTSGGSTDTQYF. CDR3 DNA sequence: TGTGCCAGCAGCGTTCACACTAGCGGGGGAAGCACAGATACGCAGTATTTT. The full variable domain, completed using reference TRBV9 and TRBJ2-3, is DSGVTQTPKHLITATGQRVTLRCSPRSGDLSVYWYQQSLDQGLQFLIQYYNGEERAKGNILERFSAQQFPDLHSELNLSSLELGDSALYFCASSVHTSGGSTDTQYFGPGTRLTVL.